The rows below give T cell receptor beta chains drawn from one sample of a study of T-cell memory formation after mild COVID-19. TCRdb re-analysed the 5' RACE reads in MiXCR, keeping a single row per CDR3 protein. This table holds about 350,000 distinct CDR3 sequences, under 15% found once. Sequencing used PBMCs or a T cell subset sorted from them (not recorded which). All receptors come from a man younger than 35 who had mild COVID-19 (a few samples of this study predate the infection). Cell type and time point are not known. CDR3s leave out the opening cysteine and the closing phenylalanine or tryptophan.

>TRBJ1-5|TRBV3-1
ASTYQPQH
>TRBJ1-2|TRBV10-3
AIGPVGGGGYGYT
>TRBJ2-2|TRBV24-1
ASVVGLAVSNTGELF
>TRBJ1-1|TRBV5-1
ASSGAGGTEAF
>TRBJ2-3|TRBV5-1
ASSLEGQADTQY
>TRBJ2-6|TRBV7-3
ASSSSRVSGANVLT
>TRBJ1-5|TRBV9
ASGASGSYQPQH
>TRBJ2-3|TRBV5-1
ASSVRQGAGTDTQY
>TRBJ2-3|TRBV28
ASSLWPRGGDTQY
>TRBJ2-1|TRBV4-1
ASSPLGQGVSEQF
>TRBJ2-5|TRBV20-1
SASTSGESGTQY
>TRBJ1-2|TRBV5-1
ASSFGQGERDGYT
>TRBJ1-4|TRBV11-2
ASSSHQGGRYNEKLF
>TRBJ2-2|TRBV7-6
ASSLDLATVTTGELF
>TRBJ2-3|TRBV13
ASSKEDTQY
>TRBJ2-5|TRBV12-3/TRBV12-4
ASSPDRSYLQETQY
>TRBJ2-3|TRBV12-3/TRBV12-4
ASSPVAGGADTQY
>TRBJ2-7|TRBV6-2/TRBV6-3
ASSYSVTSGARYEQY
>TRBJ2-7|TRBV30
AWSRVGPYEQY
>TRBJ1-3|TRBV7-9
ASSSGFGGNTIY
>TRBJ2-1|TRBV7-2
ASSLLSGGRNEQF
>TRBJ2-2|TRBV11-2
ASSLLGGTNTGELF
>TRBJ2-2|TRBV7-9
ASSPDRRNTGELF
>TRBJ1-6|TRBV6-4
ASGTVNNSPLH
>TRBJ2-3|TRBV4-1
ASSHPPGGVGDTQY
>TRBJ1-2|TRBV5-1
ASSFNSGRYNYGYT
>TRBJ1-1|TRBV30
AWSVLGNTEAF
>TRBJ1-2|TRBV6-5
ASNPSGLNYGYT
>TRBJ1-5|TRBV20-1
SARVGGAAGQPQH
>TRBJ1-6|TRBV2
ASNDGMGFGPLH
>TRBJ1-1|TRBV7-8
ASTMNQGRTEAF
>TRBJ1-1|TRBV30
ACRWDTEAF
>TRBJ2-1|TRBV9
ASSGQGARNEQF
>TRBJ1-1|TRBV4-1
ASSQEGNGGAF
>TRBJ2-1|TRBV6-2/TRBV6-3
ATPGGGSYNEQF
>TRBJ2-5|TRBV29-1
SVGAPQETQY
>TRBJ2-3|TRBV7-2
ASSLAGRSTDTQY
>TRBJ2-5|TRBV5-1
ASSLFGTGIQETQY
>TRBJ2-1|TRBV4-3
ASSFTSGGYNEQF
>TRBJ1-1|TRBV2
ASSVRTGHTEAF
>TRBJ1-4|TRBV29-1
SARLAQDEKLF
>TRBJ2-1|TRBV10-2
ASSDIVQNDEQF
>TRBJ1-5|TRBV4-2
ASSHPGQGKQDQPQH
>TRBJ2-5|TRBV5-6
ASSPWLRRNQETQY
>TRBJ2-5|TRBV20-1
SARPEVGQETQY
>TRBJ1-2|TRBV12-3/TRBV12-4
ASSLSGDYGYT
>TRBJ2-1|TRBV6-2/TRBV6-3
ASTYWARGGDYEQF
>TRBJ1-4|TRBV2
ASSEFSGNEKLF
>TRBJ2-2|TRBV27
ASSLLSGGVGELF
>TRBJ2-1|TRBV7-9
ASSPGRLSYNEQF
>TRBJ2-7|TRBV7-2
ASSVVTGAGEQY